These 31 T cell receptor beta chains share one sample of origin, sequenced in a study of beta chain features in type 1 diabetes (dated by TCRdb to the late 2010s). Library construction relied on the immunoSEQ multiplex PCR assay. The entire isolated RNA was reverse transcribed using the High Capacity cDNA Reverse Transcription Kit, and thus expressed TCRB transcripts were sequenced. TCRdb stores this immuneACCESS table with in-frame sequences only. Part of the clones is absent; in the studies checked, under half of the shortfall reflects unresolved V genes, and no reason is known for the rest. This sample comprises about 130,000 clones, nearly 9.5% of them detected only once. The ten largest account for about 0.68% of the sample. The source material was central memory CD4+ T cells from blood. Receptor source: a man between 18 and 29 years old in good health.

This clone was found a few times. The CDR3 here is CASSFRPGLGETQYF. The CDR3 DNA reads TGTGCCAGCAGTTTTCGTCCAGGGTTGGGGGAGACCCAGTACTTC. The J gene is TRBJ2-5, the V gene TRBV27; weak D call: TRBD1 (5 bases). The CDR3 extends over 15 amino acids. The V end was cut by 3 bases, the J end by 5 bases, with 16 bases between. Germline V CDR1 and CDR2: MNHEY, SMNVEV (reference sequence).

Many counts were recorded for this clone. The gene calls are TRBV28 and TRBJ1-5, with D unclear. Trimming took 7 bases from V and 2 from J, leaving 12 bases between them. CDR3 size: 14 residues. Germline CDR1 MDHEN, CDR2 SYDVKM. The CDR3 reads CASTAGWGNQPQHF. The CDR3 DNA follows: TGTGCCAGCACGGCGGGGTGGGGCAATCAGCCCCAGCATTTT.

In its sample, this clone was seen a few times. The DNA of the CDR3 is TGTGCCAGCAGCTTGGGACAGGGGACTTCTAGCACAGATACGCAGTATTTT. Translating it yields CASSLGQGTSSTDTQYF. The chain has TRBV7-2 and TRBJ2-3; 10 bases agree with TRBD1. Germline V gene sequence: CDR1 SGHTA, CDR2 FQGNSA. The CDR3 runs 17 residues. V gave up 3 bases and J gave up 0 bases; unmatched junction bases: 6.

In this sample, this clone turned up a few times. The J gene is TRBJ2-2, the V gene TRBV5-1, with 8 bases identical to TRBD1. The CDR3 runs to 15 residues. The germline gives CDR1 SGHRS, CDR2 YFSETQ. J gave up 2 bases and V 5 bases, and 5 bases lay outside the gene matches. CDR3 nucleotide sequence: TGCGCCAGCAGAGGAGGACAGGGAAACACCGGGGAGCTGTTTTTT. Protein: CASRGGQGNTGELFF.

The chain carries TRBV29-1 and TRBJ2-7; 7 bases agree with TRBD1. The CDR3 has 17 amino acids. From germline, CDR1 is SQVTM and CDR2 ANQGSEA. Germline trimming cut 1 base from V and 2 bases from J; bases unmatched to any gene: 14. The CDR3 spells CSVEVPKGAITTYEQYF. The CDR3 DNA sequence: TGCAGCGTTGAAGTCCCCAAGGGGGCGATAACGACCTACGAGCAGTACTTC.

This clone was found a few times. The gene calls are TRBV27 and TRBJ2-4, with a possible D match to TRBD2 (6 bases). The CDR3 is 17 residues long. From germline, CDR1 is MNHEY and CDR2 SMNVEV (reference sequence). Trimming left V 2 bases short and J 0 bases short, with 14 bases between. CDR3 amino acids: CASSLTFGGTAKNIQYF. The CDR3 nucleotides are TGTGCCAGCAGTTTAACTTTTGGCGGGACAGCCAAAAACATTCAGTACTTC.

The sample holds one count of this clone. V and J are TRBV28 and TRBJ1-2; 8 positions agree with TRBD1. V was pared by 5 bases and J by 6 bases, with 11 bases of the junction left unmatched. Germline CDR1 and CDR2: MDHEN and SYDVKM. CDR3 length: 15 amino acids. The DNA for the CDR3 is TGTGCCAGCAGTCCCAGGGGGCATGGGACGGATGGCTACACCTTC. Encoded protein: CASSPRGHGTDGYTF.

The V call is TRBV7-8, the J call TRBJ2-7; 7 nucleotides line up with TRBD1. Germline V lookup: CDR1 SGHVS, CDR2 FQNEAQ. With V trimmed by 5 bases and J by 5 bases, 6 bases remained unmatched. The CDR3 is 13 residues long. The CDR3 loop is CASSIEGAHEQYF. The DNA for the CDR3 is TGTGCCAGCAGCATTGAGGGGGCACACGAGCAGTACTTC.

The rearrangement uses TRBV25-1 and TRBJ2-7; 10 bases map to TRBD1. Trimming at V came to 6 bases and at J to 4 bases, leaving 6 bases not matched to a gene. CDR3 length: 14 residues. Germline V gene sequence: CDR1 MGHDK, CDR2 SYGVNS. The CDR3 DNA follows: TGTGCCAGCAGGGGGACAGGGGTCGTTTACGAGCAGTACTTC. It specifies CASRGTGVVYEQYF.

This clone was seen a handful of times. This rearrangement joins TRBV9 to TRBJ1-3; 7 nucleotides align to TRBD1. Germline V gives CDR1 SGDLS, CDR2 YYNGEE. The length of the CDR3 is 14 residues. Trimming cost V 5 bases and J 0 bases; bases outside gene matches: 2. CDR3 DNA sequence: TGTGCCAGCAGGGGGGACAGCTCTGGAAACACCATATATTTT. Translation gives CASRGDSSGNTIYF.

V gene TRBV4-3 combines with J gene TRBJ1-2; D possibly corresponds to TRBD1 (6 bases). Between the trimmed V and J ends, which lost 3 bases and 2 bases, there was a span of 10 bases. This CDR3 spans 14 amino acids. CDR1 is LGHNA, CDR2 YSLEER, per germline. The CDR3 DNA sequence: TGCGCCAGCAGCCAGGAAACAGGGAACTATGGCTACACCTTC. Its protein is CASSQETGNYGYTF.

This chain joins TRBV6-5 and TRBJ1-2; the D gene is possibly TRBD1 (6 bases). The CDR3 has 15 amino acids. V was clipped by 5 bases and J by 3 bases, with 16 bases between them. Germline V gene lookup returns CDR1 MNHEY and CDR2 SVGAGI. The CDR3 loop reads CASSSPGQGYYGYTF. CDR3 bases: TGTGCCAGCAGTAGCCCGGGGCAGGGGTACTATGGCTACACCTTC.

The table lists this clone with many counts. The J gene is TRBJ2-2, the V gene TRBV2; D remains unclear. This CDR3 is 15 amino acids long. V was pared by 0 bases and J by 2 bases, with 7 bases between. CDR1 is SNHLY and CDR2 is FYNNEI in the germline V gene. CDR3 nucleotides: TGTGCCAGCAGTGAAGCTTACAAAAACACCGGGGAGCTGTTTTTT. It codes for CASSEAYKNTGELFF.

The V call is TRBV7-9, the J call TRBJ2-5, with TRBD1 identical over 10 bases. Germline-derived CDR1 and CDR2 are SEHNR and FQNEAQ (reference sequence). V lost 1 base, J lost 5 bases, and 7 bases stayed unmatched. The length of the CDR3 is 16 residues. CDR3 in amino acids: CASSLGDRGTEETQYF. The CDR3 DNA sequence: TGTGCCAGCAGCTTAGGGGACAGGGGAACTGAGGAGACCCAGTACTTC.

The V call is TRBV19, the J call TRBJ2-7; 12 bases are a match to TRBD2. With V trimmed by 10 bases and J by 6 bases, 10 bases remained unmatched. The CDR3 length is 14 residues. CDR1 is LNHDA and CDR2 is SQIVND in the germline V gene (reference sequence). The CDR3, as DNA: TGTGCCACTAGGACTAGCGGGGCTTTGGGCGAGCAGTACTTC. Its translation is CATRTSGALGEQYF.

In its sample, this clone was seen a few times. The chain couples TRBV6-1 to TRBJ1-1; 10 bases line up with TRBD1. The CDR3 is 12 amino acids. After removal of 5 bases from V and 11 bases from J, the junction contained 5 bases not matched to a gene. Germline loops: CDR1 MNHNS, CDR2 SASEGT. The CDR3 DNA reads TGTGCCAGCAGTAGGACAGGGGGTTCGGCTTTCTTT. Its translation: CASSRTGGSAFF.

This clone has a handful of counts. The chain combines TRBV4-2 with TRBJ2-1; D might be TRBD1 (5 bases). The length of the CDR3 is 15 residues. Per germline, CDR1 LGHNA and CDR2 YNFKEQ. V lost 1 base to trimming and J lost 6 bases, with 13 bases between them. The CDR3 loop is CASSQGTTRVNEQFF. The CDR3 nucleotides are TGTGCCAGCAGCCAAGGGACAACAAGAGTCAATGAGCAGTTCTTC.

This clone was found a few times. The chain has TRBV2 and TRBJ2-5; TRBD2 agrees at 9 bases. Trimming removed 10 bases from V and 3 bases from J; junction bases left unmatched: 3. The CDR3 has 12 residues. Germline V lookup: CDR1 SNHLY, CDR2 FYNNEI. CDR3 residues: CATGLAKETQYF. CDR3 DNA sequence: TGTGCCACGGGACTAGCCAAAGAGACCCAGTACTTC.

This clone was seen many times. The genes are TRBV4-3 and TRBJ2-4, with D tentatively TRBD1 (6 bases). V was clipped by 3 bases and J by 1 base, with 10 bases between them. Per germline, CDR1 LGHNA and CDR2 YSLEER. The CDR3 has 15 amino acids. The CDR3 sequence: CASSQLTGAKNIQYF. The CDR3 nucleotides are TGCGCCAGCAGCCAGTTGACAGGCGCCAAAAACATTCAGTACTTC.

The chain recombines TRBV6-5 with TRBJ2-5, with TRBD1 matching 7 bases. Matching the DNA end better, TRBJ2-7 makes the J call doubtful. The CDR3 loop spans 14 amino acids. CDR1 and CDR2 (germline): MNHEY, SVGAGI. The CDR3 bases are TGTGCCAGCAGCCGAGAGGGGACAGCCTACGAGCAGTACTTC. Its protein is CASSREGTAYEQYF.

The chain carries TRBV6-6 and TRBJ1-1, with 7 bases fitting TRBD1. V lost 8 bases, J lost 1 base, and 13 bases stayed unmatched. The V gene's germline CDR1 is MNHNY and CDR2 SVGAGI (reference sequence). This CDR3 is 16 amino acids long. CDR3 DNA sequence: TGTGCCAGCTGCAAAAGACAGGGCCCTCAGAACACTGAAGCTTTCTTT. This sequence encodes CASCKRQGPQNTEAFF.

This clone was seen more than once but under ten times. V usage is TRBV7-9 and J usage is TRBJ2-1; 10 nucleotides line up with TRBD1. Losses at the gene ends were 5 bases for V and 6 bases for J; bases not matched to a gene: 13. CDR1 is SEHNR, CDR2 FQNEAQ, per germline (reference sequence). This CDR3 region has 17 residues. The chain's CDR3 is CASSQTRGQGSGNEQFF. In DNA form, the CDR3 reads TGTGCCAGCAGCCAAACGAGGGGACAGGGGTCGGGCAATGAGCAGTTCTTC.

This chain links TRBV6-1 with TRBJ1-2; a possible D gene is TRBD1 (6 bases). CDR3 size: 12 residues. The V and J ends lost 4 bases and 8 bases respectively, with 11 bases between them. Looked up from germline, CDR1 is MNHNS and CDR2 is SASEGT. CDR3 DNA sequence: TGTGCCAGCAGTGTTACCAGGGGAGGCTACACCTTC. Its translation is CASSVTRGGYTF.

This clone was seen a handful of times. The chain recombines TRBV21-1 with TRBJ2-3; the table calls TRBD1, which could not be checked here. TRBV21-1 is shown as a pseudogene. CDR3 length: 14 amino acids. CDR3 sequence reads: CASKGAPQADTQYF. The CDR3 nucleotides are TGTGCCAGCAAGGGGGCACCACAGGCAGATACGCAGTATTTT.

This clone has just a few counts. The V and J genes are TRBV30 and TRBJ2-7, with a weak D call TRBD1 (6 bases). The germline CDR1 and CDR2 sequences are GTSNPN and SVGIG (reference sequence). This CDR3 is built from 13 residues. Trimming removed 5 bases from V and 2 bases from J, with 13 bases in between. CDR3 protein: CAWGRQAPYEQYF. The CDR3, as DNA: TGTGCCTGGGGACGACAGGCCCCCTACGAGCAGTACTTC.

There are a few counts of this clone. The J gene is TRBJ2-3, the V gene TRBV7-2; 7 positions match TRBD1. CDR3 length: 15 amino acids. Trimming at V came to 5 bases and at J to 0 bases, leaving 5 bases not matched to a gene. Germline assignment: CDR1 SGHTA and CDR2 FQGNSA. CDR3 in amino acids: CASSPDRLSTDTQYF. The DNA for the CDR3 is TGTGCCAGCAGCCCGGACAGGCTAAGCACAGATACGCAGTATTTT.

The chain couples TRBV11-3 to TRBJ2-2; 12 nucleotides agree with TRBD2. The germline CDR1 and CDR2 sequences are SGHNT and YENEEA. The J segment lost 3 bases and the V segment lost 5 bases, leaving 7 bases of the junction unmatched. The CDR3 is 17 residues long. The CDR3 DNA is TGTGCCAGCAGCAAGGGACTAGCGGGCGGAGACACCGGGGAGCTGTTTTTT. Translating it yields CASSKGLAGGDTGELFF.

The CDR3 loop is CASSKQGALEPQHF. The DNA of the CDR3 is TGTGCCAGCAGCAAACAGGGGGCGTTGGAGCCCCAGCATTTT. J is TRBJ1-5 and V is TRBV7-2, with TRBD1 matching over 9 bases. With 5 bases clipped from V and 8 bases from J, the junction kept 7 bases outside the gene matches. The CDR3 has 14 amino acids. Germline CDR1 reads SGHTA; CDR2 reads FQGNSA. The complete variable domain, with remaining parts taken from reference TRBV7-2 and TRBJ1-5, reads GAGVSQSPSNKVTEKGKDVELRCDPISGHTALYWYRQSLGQGLEFLIYFQGNSAPDKSGLPSDRFSAERTGGSVSTLTIQRTQQEDSAVYLCASSKQGALEPQHFGDGTRLSIL.

The rearrangement uses TRBV30 and TRBJ1-4; 10 bases fit TRBD1. This CDR3 has 13 amino acids. The J segment lost 8 bases and the V segment lost 5 bases, leaving 5 bases of the junction unmatched. Germline V gene sequence: CDR1 GTSNPN, CDR2 SVGIG (reference sequence). In DNA, the CDR3 is TGTGCCTGGGCCCTGGACAGGGGGGAAAAACTGTTTTTT. Translated, it gives CAWALDRGEKLFF.

V gene TRBV18 combines with J gene TRBJ2-5, with D tentatively TRBD1 (6 bases). Trimming took 0 bases from V and 8 from J, leaving 13 bases between them. Per germline, CDR1 KGHSH and CDR2 LQKENI. The CDR3 contains 14 residues. CDR3 bases: TGTGCCAGCTCACCACCAGGACAGTCCGGTACCCAGTACTTC. It encodes CASSPPGQSGTQYF.

The chain carries TRBV5-1 and TRBJ2-7; 9 nucleotides line up with TRBD2. The germline gives CDR1 SGHRS, CDR2 YFSETQ. The CDR3 is made up of 15 amino acids. The ends lost 0 bases at V and 5 bases at J; junction bases unmatched: 6. The chain's CDR3 is CASSLEGSGGHEQYF. The CDR3 DNA follows: TGCGCCAGCAGCTTGGAGGGTAGCGGGGGACACGAGCAGTACTTC.